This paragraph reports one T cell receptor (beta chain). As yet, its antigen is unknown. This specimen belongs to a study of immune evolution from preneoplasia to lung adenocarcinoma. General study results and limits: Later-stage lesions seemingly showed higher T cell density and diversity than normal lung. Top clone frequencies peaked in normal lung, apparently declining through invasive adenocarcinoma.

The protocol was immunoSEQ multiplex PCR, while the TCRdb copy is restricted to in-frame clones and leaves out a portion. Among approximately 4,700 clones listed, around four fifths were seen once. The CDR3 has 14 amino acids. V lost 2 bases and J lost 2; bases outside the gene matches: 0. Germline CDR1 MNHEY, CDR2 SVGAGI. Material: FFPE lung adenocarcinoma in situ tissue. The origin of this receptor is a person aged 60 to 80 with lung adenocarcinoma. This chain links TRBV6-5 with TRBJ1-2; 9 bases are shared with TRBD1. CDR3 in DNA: TGTGCCAGCAGTTACGACAGGGGGAACTATGGCTACACCTTC. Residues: CASSYDRGNYGYTF.